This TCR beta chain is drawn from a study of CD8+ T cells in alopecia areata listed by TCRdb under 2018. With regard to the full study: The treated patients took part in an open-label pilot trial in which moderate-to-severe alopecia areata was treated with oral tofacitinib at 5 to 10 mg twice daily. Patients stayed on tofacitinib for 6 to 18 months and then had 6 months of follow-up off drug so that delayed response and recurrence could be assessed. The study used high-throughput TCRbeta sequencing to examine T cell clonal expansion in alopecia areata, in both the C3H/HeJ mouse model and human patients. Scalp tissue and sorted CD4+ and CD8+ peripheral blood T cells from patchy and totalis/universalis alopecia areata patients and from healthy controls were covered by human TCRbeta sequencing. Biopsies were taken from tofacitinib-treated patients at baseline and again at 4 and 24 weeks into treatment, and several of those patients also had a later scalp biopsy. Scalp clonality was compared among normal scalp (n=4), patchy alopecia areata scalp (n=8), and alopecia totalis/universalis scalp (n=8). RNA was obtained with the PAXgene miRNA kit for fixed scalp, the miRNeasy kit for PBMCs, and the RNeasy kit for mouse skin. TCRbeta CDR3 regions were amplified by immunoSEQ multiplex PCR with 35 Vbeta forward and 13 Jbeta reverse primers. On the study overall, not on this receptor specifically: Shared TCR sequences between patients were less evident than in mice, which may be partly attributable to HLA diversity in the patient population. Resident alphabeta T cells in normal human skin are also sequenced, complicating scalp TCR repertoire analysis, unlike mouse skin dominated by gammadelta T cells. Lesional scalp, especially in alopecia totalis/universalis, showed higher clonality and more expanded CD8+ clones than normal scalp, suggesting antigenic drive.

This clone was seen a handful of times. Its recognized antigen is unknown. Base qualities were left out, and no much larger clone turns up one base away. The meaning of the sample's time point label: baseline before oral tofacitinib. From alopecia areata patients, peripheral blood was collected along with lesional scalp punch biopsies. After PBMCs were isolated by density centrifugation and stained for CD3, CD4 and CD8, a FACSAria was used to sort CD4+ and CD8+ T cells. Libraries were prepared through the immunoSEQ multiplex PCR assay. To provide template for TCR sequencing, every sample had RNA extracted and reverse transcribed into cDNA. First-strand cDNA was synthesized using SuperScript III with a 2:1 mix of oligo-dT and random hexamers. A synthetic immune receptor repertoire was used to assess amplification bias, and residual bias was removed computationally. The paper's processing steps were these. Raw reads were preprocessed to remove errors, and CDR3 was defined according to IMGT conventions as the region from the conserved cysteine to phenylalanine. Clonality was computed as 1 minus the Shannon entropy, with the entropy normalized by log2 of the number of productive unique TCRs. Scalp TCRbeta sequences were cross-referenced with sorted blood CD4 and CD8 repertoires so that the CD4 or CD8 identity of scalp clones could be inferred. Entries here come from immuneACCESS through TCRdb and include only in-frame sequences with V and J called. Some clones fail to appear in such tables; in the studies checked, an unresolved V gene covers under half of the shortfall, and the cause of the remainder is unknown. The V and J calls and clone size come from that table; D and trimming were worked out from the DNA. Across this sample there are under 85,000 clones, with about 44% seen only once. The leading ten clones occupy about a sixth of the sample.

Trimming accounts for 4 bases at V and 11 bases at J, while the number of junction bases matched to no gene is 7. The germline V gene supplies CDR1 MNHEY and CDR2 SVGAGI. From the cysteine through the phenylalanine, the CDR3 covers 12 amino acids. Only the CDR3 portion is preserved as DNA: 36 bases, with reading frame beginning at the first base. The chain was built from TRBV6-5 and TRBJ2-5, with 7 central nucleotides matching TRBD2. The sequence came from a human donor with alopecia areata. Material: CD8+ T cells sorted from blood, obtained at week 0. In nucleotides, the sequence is TGTGCCAGCAGTTTCGGACTAGAGGAGCAGTACTTC. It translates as CASSFGLEEQYF.